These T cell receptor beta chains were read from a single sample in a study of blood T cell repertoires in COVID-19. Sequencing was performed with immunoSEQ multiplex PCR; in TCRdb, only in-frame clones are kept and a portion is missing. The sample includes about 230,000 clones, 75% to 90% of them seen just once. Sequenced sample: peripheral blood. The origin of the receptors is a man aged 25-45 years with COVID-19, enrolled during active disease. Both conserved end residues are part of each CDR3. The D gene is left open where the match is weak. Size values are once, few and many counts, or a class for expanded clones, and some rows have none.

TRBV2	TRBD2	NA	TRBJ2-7	CASGDPNRLAGTALYF	TGTGCCAGCGGCGACCCCAATAGGCTAGCGGGGACCGCCCTGTACTTC
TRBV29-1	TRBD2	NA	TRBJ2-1	CSVEDGTSGSDEQFF	TGCAGCGTTGAAGACGGGACTAGCGGGTCCGATGAGCAGTTCTTC
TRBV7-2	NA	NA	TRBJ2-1	CASSSRQARYNEQFF	TGTGCCAGCAGCTCAAGACAGGCCCGCTACAATGAGCAGTTCTTC
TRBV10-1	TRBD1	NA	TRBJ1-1	CASSEGTALNTEAFF	TGCGCCAGCAGTGAAGGGACAGCCTTGAACACTGAAGCTTTCTTT
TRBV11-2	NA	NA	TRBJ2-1	CASSTRHQGPEQFF	TGTGCCAGCAGCACCCGACACCAGGGGCCTGAGCAGTTCTTC
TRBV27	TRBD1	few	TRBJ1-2	CASRPTGRSNYGYTF	TGTGCCAGCCGCCCGACAGGGCGGTCTAACTATGGCTACACCTTC
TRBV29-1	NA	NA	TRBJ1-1	CSVGGGVDTEAFF	TGCAGCGTTGGCGGGGGGGTGGACACTGAAGCTTTCTTT
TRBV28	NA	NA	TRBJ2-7	CASSPTVYHEQYF	TGTGCCAGCAGCCCCACGGTTTACCACGAGCAGTACTTC
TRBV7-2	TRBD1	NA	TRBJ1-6	CASSSAPGQGGSPLHF	TGTGCCAGCAGCTCGGCCCCGGGACAGGGAGGTTCACCCCTCCACTTT
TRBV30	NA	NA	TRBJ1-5	CAWDLGQFSNQPQHF	TGTGCCTGGGACCTCGGACAGTTTAGCAATCAGCCCCAGCATTTT
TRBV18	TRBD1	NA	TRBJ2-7	CASSPPGTGNEQYF	TGTGCCAGCTCACCACCCGGGACAGGGAACGAGCAGTACTTC
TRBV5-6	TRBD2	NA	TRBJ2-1	CASSLGASGYHNEQFF	TGTGCCAGCAGCTTGGGGGCTAGCGGGTACCACAATGAGCAGTTCTTC
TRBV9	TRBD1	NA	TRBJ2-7	CASSVGTAREQYF	TGTGCCAGCAGCGTTGGGACAGCGAGAGAGCAGTACTTC
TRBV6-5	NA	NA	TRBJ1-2	CASSLLDSMSNYGYTF	TGTGCCAGCAGTTTGCTAGACAGTATGAGTAACTATGGCTACACCTTC
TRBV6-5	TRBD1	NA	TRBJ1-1	CASSYSTGPNTEAFF	TGTGCCAGCAGTTACTCGACAGGGCCGAACACTGAAGCTTTCTTT
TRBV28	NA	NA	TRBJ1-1	CAAERGGSRGGGTEAFF	TGTGCCGCCGAACGGGGGGGTAGCCGCGGAGGGGGCACTGAAGCTTTCTTT
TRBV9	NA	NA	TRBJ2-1	CASSVALLLHNEQFF	TGTGCCAGCAGCGTAGCTTTGTTACTCCACAATGAGCAGTTCTTC
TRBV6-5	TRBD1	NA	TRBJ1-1	CASRRDRDTEAFF	TGTGCCAGCAGGCGGGACAGGGACACTGAAGCTTTCTTT
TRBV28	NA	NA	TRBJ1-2	CASSSPYGYTF	TGTGCCAGCAGTTCTCCCTATGGCTACACCTTC
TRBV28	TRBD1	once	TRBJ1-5	CASSLGDRDNQPQHF	TGTGCCAGCAGTTTAGGGGACAGAGACAATCAGCCCCAGCATTTT
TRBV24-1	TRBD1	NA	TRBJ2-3	CATSDTGTGVRGSTQYF	TGTGCCACCAGTGATACCGGGACAGGGGTTAGGGGTAGTACGCAGTATTTT
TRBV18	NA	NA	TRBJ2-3	CASSHPRDTQYF	TGTGCCAGCTCACATCCTAGGGATACGCAGTATTTT
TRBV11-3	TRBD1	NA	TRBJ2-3	CASSLGMDRGADTQYF	TGTGCCAGCAGCTTAGGTATGGACAGGGGAGCAGATACGCAGTATTTT
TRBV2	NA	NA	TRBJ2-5	CASSVEQGGETQYF	TGTGCCAGCAGTGTCGAACAGGGTGGAGAGACCCAGTACTTC
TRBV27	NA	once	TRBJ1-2	CASAPGSGGYTF	TGTGCCTCCGCTCCAGGGTCGGGTGGCTACACCTTC
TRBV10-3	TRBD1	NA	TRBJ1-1	CAISRDRRVTEAFF	TGTGCCATCAGTCGGGACAGGCGGGTGACTGAAGCTTTCTTT
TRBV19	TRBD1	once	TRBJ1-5	CASSIGPARTGNNQPQHF	TGTGCCAGTAGTATAGGCCCCGCCCGGACAGGGAACAATCAGCCCCAGCATTTT